A single sample is the source of the 24 T cell receptor beta chains below, sequenced in a study of somatic mutations in cytotoxic T cells in rheumatoid arthritis. Sequencing used immunoSEQ multiplex PCR; TCRdb keeps in-frame clones, though not all of them. Found here are 15,000 to 20,000 clones, 70% to 85% of them singletons; the top ten hold 10% to 15%. Sequencing input: CD8+ T cells sorted from blood. These receptors were collected from an adult with rheumatoid arthritis.

This chain uses TRBV6-6 with TRBJ2-1, with TRBD1 matching 7 bases. The CDR3 length is 15 residues. Germline trimming cut 0 bases from V and 5 bases from J; bases unmatched to any gene: 4. Germline V gives CDR1 MNHNY, CDR2 SVGAGI (reference sequence). CDR3 in DNA: TGTGCCAGCAGTTACTCGGACAGGACTCACAATGAGCAGTTCTTC. It yields the protein CASSYSDRTHNEQFF.

As to this clone: At one end, the junction sequence differs from germline, possibly due to a read error. The chain is built from TRBV6-5 and TRBJ2-6, with D uncertain. The CDR3 has 15 amino acids. CDR1 and CDR2 from the germline V gene are MNHEY and SVGAGI. CDR3 bases: TGTGCGAGCAGAGGCGCCCTCTCTGGGGCCAACGTCCTGACTTTC. Translation: CASRGALSGANVLTF.

The count of this clone is one. The rearrangement links TRBV15 to TRBJ1-1, with TRBD1 as a possible D gene (5 bases). This CDR3 comprises 15 residues. CDR1 LNHNV and CDR2 YYDKDF come from the germline V gene (reference sequence). V was clipped by 6 bases and J by 0 bases, with 14 bases between them. For the CDR3, the DNA is TGTGCCACCAGAGTAGGGGATCGCATGAACACTGAAGCTTTCTTT. Translation gives CATRVGDRMNTEAFF.

The chain uses TRBV11-3 and TRBJ1-2, with 7 bases identical to TRBD1. Germline V gene lookup returns CDR1 SGHNT and CDR2 YENEEA. The CDR3 loop spans 16 amino acids. After removal of 7 bases from V and 1 base from J, the junction contained 12 bases not matched to a gene. In nucleotides, the CDR3 is TGTGCCAGCACCATTCCCGGGACAGTTATTAACTATGGCTACACCTTC. Amino acid sequence: CASTIPGTVINYGYTF.

The V gene is TRBV14, the J gene TRBJ2-1; D is uncertain. The length of the CDR3 is 11 residues. V lost 4 bases and J lost 10, with 8 bases in between. Per germline, CDR1 SGHDN and CDR2 FVKESK. The CDR3 nucleotides are TGTGCCAGCAGCCGAAGTGCGGAGCAGTTCTTC. Amino acids: CASSRSAEQFF.

The rearrangement links TRBV7-9 to TRBJ1-6; 7 bases match TRBD1. The CDR3 consists of 15 residues. V trimming: 5 bases; J trimming: 3 bases; junction bases outside the gene matches: 4. CDR1 SEHNR and CDR2 FQNEAQ come from the germline V gene (reference sequence). In DNA, the CDR3 is TGTGCCAGCAGCGAAGGGGGCCGCTATAATTCACCCCTCCACTTT. It is translated as CASSEGGRYNSPLHF.

This clone was found once. The chain is built from TRBV6-1 and TRBJ2-2; 10 bases align to TRBD2. The length of the CDR3 is 15 residues. Trimming removed 4 bases from V and 3 bases from J; junction bases left unmatched: 2. The V gene's germline CDR1 is MNHNS and CDR2 SASEGT. Written as DNA, the CDR3 is TGTGCCAGCAGTGCGAGCGGGGGGGACACCGGGGAGCTGTTTTTT. Its protein product is CASSASGGDTGELFF.

The table lists this clone with a few counts. The gene calls are TRBV6-5 and TRBJ1-2; TRBD1 matches 7 bases. This CDR3 spans 14 amino acids. Germline V gene lookup returns CDR1 MNHEY and CDR2 SVGAGI. Trimming removed 5 bases from V and 4 bases from J; junction bases left unmatched: 7. The CDR3 region has the DNA TGTGCCAGCAGTCCCCAGGGGGGTAGCTATGGCTACACCTTC. Translated, it gives CASSPQGGSYGYTF.

This rearrangement joins TRBV21-1 to TRBJ1-1. TRBV21-1 is listed as a pseudogene. CDR3 length: 15 residues. In DNA, the CDR3 is TGTGCCAGGGGGGAAGAGGAAAAAAGGGACACTGAAGCTTTCTTT. As protein: CARGEEEKRDTEAFF.

V gene TRBV27 combines with J gene TRBJ2-1; D assignment may be TRBD1 or TRBD2 (5 bases each). The CDR3 has 15 residues. Germline V gives CDR1 MNHEY, CDR2 SMNVEV (reference sequence). V was clipped by 1 base and J by 0 bases, with 7 bases between them. The CDR3 loop reads CASSLYGASYNEQFF. The CDR3, as DNA: TGTGCCAGCAGTTTATACGGGGCCTCCTACAATGAGCAGTTCTTC.

V usage is TRBV7-6 and J usage is TRBJ1-1; no firm D call. The CDR3 covers 13 residues. The V end was cut by 1 base, the J end by 2 bases, with 5 bases between. Germline assignment: CDR1 SGHVS and CDR2 FNYEAQ. This CDR3 is CASSLGTNTEAFF. As DNA, the CDR3 is TGTGCCAGCAGCTTAGGTACAAACACTGAAGCTTTCTTT. The variable domain in full, completed from reference TRBV7-6 and TRBJ1-1, reads GAGVSQSPRYKVTKRGQDVALRCDPISGHVSLYWYRQALGQGPEFLTYFNYEAQQDKSGLPNDRFSAERPEGSISTLTIQRTEQRDSAMYRCASSLGTNTEAFFGQGTRLTVV.

The rearrangement links TRBV5-8 to TRBJ1-2, with no clear D. The CDR3 is made up of 16 amino acids. Deletions cut 5 bases from V and 0 bases from J, with 17 bases between. The germline CDR1 and CDR2 sequences are SGHTS and YDEGEE. This CDR3 is CASRSSVVWANYGYTF. CDR3 nucleotide sequence: TGTGCCAGCAGATCTTCGGTCGTGTGGGCTAACTATGGCTACACCTTC.

The genes are TRBV7-8 and TRBJ1-2; 8 positions match TRBD1. The length of the CDR3 is 15 residues. Germline V gene sequence: CDR1 SGHVS, CDR2 FQNEAQ. V trimming: 3 bases; J trimming: 5 bases; junction bases outside the gene matches: 8. The CDR3 region has the DNA TGTGCCAGCAGCTTTCGCGGACAGGGAGGGTATGGCTACACCTTC. As protein: CASSFRGQGGYGYTF.

This clone was seen more than once but under ten times. The chain's CDR3 is CAWSAGDRNTGELFF. In DNA, the CDR3 is TGTGCCTGGAGTGCGGGGGACAGGAACACCGGGGAGCTGTTTTTT. The chain carries TRBV30 and TRBJ2-2; D may be TRBD1 (7 bases). Trimming pared 1 base from V and 1 base from J, leaving 10 bases between. Looked up from germline, CDR1 is GTSNPN and CDR2 is SVGIG (reference sequence). The CDR3 totals 15 residues.

The chain recombines TRBV9 with TRBJ2-1, with 14 nucleotides matching TRBD2. J lost 9 bases, V lost 4 bases, and 6 bases had no gene match. The CDR3 loop spans 15 amino acids. The germline CDR1 and CDR2 sequences are SGDLS and YYNGEE. The CDR3 region is CASSFGLAGGREQFF. The CDR3 DNA reads TGTGCCAGCAGCTTCGGACTAGCGGGGGGCCGTGAGCAGTTCTTC.

In DNA, the CDR3 is TGTGCCAGCAGCTTGGAGGGGGGGGCCCACTACGAGCAGTACTTC. Translated: CASSLEGGAHYEQYF. The chain joins TRBV5-4 to TRBJ2-7, with D possibly matching TRBD2 (7 bases). There are 15 residues in the CDR3. Looked up from germline, CDR1 is SGHNT and CDR2 is YYREEE (reference sequence). V was cut by 0 bases and J by 3 bases, with 13 bases left in between.

The CDR3 bases are TGTGCCAGCGGGGAGTCCGACACAGATACGCAGTATTTT. Its translation: CASGESDTDTQYF. This rearrangement joins TRBV6-4 to TRBJ2-3; the D gene is possibly TRBD2 (5 bases). The CDR3 is 13 residues long. Germline-derived CDR1 and CDR2 are MRHNA and SNTAGT. V gave up 8 bases and J gave up 2 bases, with 11 bases separating them.

The chain joins TRBV7-8 to TRBJ2-3, with 7 positions matching TRBD2. After removal of 4 bases from V and 1 base from J, the junction contained 8 bases not matched to a gene. The CDR3 is made up of 16 amino acids. Germline values: CDR1 SGHVS, CDR2 FQNEAQ. The CDR3: CASSSPLAGGTDTQYF. Written as DNA, the CDR3 is TGTGCCAGCAGCTCCCCTTTGGCGGGGGGCACAGATACGCAGTATTTT.

The chain links TRBV4-1 to TRBJ1-1, with D possibly being TRBD1 (6 bases). The CDR3 has 14 residues. Trimming removed 2 bases from V and 2 bases from J, with 9 bases in between. CDR1 and CDR2 (germline): MGHRA, YSYEKL. CDR3 sequence reads: CASSQTGINTEAFF. The CDR3 coding sequence is TGCGCCAGCAGCCAAACAGGGATCAACACTGAAGCTTTCTTT.

This clone is labeled as medium-sized. This chain uses TRBV6-1 with TRBJ2-7; no clear D. The CDR3 sequence is 12 residues long. Germline V gene lookup returns CDR1 MNHNS and CDR2 SASEGT. V lost 1 base to trimming and J lost 3 bases, with 4 bases between them. The CDR3 spells CASSEVRYEQYF. CDR3 nucleotides: TGTGCCAGCAGTGAAGTCCGCTACGAGCAGTACTTC.

The sample holds one count of this clone. The chain employs TRBV10-2 and TRBJ1-2; 7 bases are shared with TRBD1. CDR3 length: 14 residues. Looked up from germline, CDR1 is WSHSY and CDR2 is SAAADI. Trimming at V came to 0 bases and at J to 6 bases, leaving 4 bases not matched to a gene. The CDR3 here is CASSESEGGNGYTF. CDR3 bases: TGCGCCAGCAGTGAGTCGGAAGGGGGCAATGGCTACACCTTC.

This clone was counted a few times. This chain connects TRBV7-6 to TRBJ2-1, with 7 bases lining up with TRBD1. The trim removed 1 base at V and 0 bases at J, leaving 0 bases unmatched. Germline V gene data show CDR1 as SGHVS and CDR2 as FNYEAQ. The CDR3 is 15 residues long. The CDR3 sequence: CASSLEGASYNEQFF. In DNA form, the CDR3 reads TGTGCCAGCAGCTTAGAGGGGGCCTCCTACAATGAGCAGTTCTTC.

This clone was counted a single time. This chain connects TRBV7-3 to TRBJ2-7; the D is unclear. Deletions cut 2 bases from V and 0 bases from J, with 8 bases between. Germline V gives CDR1 SGHTA, CDR2 FQGTGA. The CDR3 has 14 amino acids. The CDR3 region has the DNA TGTGCCAGCAGCTTAGGGTTGAGCTCCTACGAGCAGTACTTC. The encoded protein is CASSLGLSSYEQYF.

This clone appeared a few times. The J gene is TRBJ1-1, the V gene TRBV10-2, with D tentatively TRBD1 (6 bases). Trimming stripped 1 base from V and 3 bases from J, with 9 bases between. There are 14 residues in the CDR3. Germline CDR1 reads WSHSY; CDR2 reads SAAADI. In DNA, the CDR3 is TGCGCCAGCAGTGAGTACAGGGTGGACACTGAAGCTTTCTTT. Encoded protein: CASSEYRVDTEAFF.